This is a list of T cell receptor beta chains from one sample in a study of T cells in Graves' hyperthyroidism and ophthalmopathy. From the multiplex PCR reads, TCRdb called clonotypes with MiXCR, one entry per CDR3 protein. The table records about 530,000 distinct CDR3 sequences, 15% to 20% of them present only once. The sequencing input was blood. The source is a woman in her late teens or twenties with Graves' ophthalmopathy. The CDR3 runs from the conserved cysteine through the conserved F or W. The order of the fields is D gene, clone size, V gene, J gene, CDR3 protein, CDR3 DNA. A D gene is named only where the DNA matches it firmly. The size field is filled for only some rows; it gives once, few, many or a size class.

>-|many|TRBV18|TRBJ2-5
CASSRTAQETQYF
TGTGCCAGCTCCCGGACGGCCCAAGAGACCCAGTACTTC
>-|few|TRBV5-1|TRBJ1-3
CASSLAGSTHSGNTIYF
TGCGCCAGCAGCTTGGCGGGCAGCACCCACTCTGGAAACACCATATATTTT
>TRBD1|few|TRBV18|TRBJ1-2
CASSPPIRDSNYGYTF
TGTGCCAGCTCACCACCGATACGGGACAGCAACTATGGCTACACCTTC
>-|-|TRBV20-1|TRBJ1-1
CSAMTWGKDTEAFF
TGCAGTGCAATGACATGGGGGAAGGACACTGAAGCTTTCTTT
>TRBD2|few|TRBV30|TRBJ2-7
CAWSVGGVGYEQYF
TGTGCCTGGAGTGTTGGGGGGGTAGGCTACGAGCAGTACTTC
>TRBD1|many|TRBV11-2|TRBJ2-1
CASSLGWTGLPEQFF
TGTGCCAGCAGCTTAGGCTGGACAGGGTTACCTGAGCAGTTCTTC
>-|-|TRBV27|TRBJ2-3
CASQGGSTDTQYF
TGTGCCAGCCAGGGGGGCAGCACAGATACGCAGTATTTT
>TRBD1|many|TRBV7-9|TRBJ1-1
CASSLGTGGEAFF
TGTGCCAGCAGCTTAGGGACAGGGGGTGAAGCTTTCTTT
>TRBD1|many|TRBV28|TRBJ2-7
CASSLTGNEQYF
TGTGCCAGCAGCTTGACAGGGAACGAGCAGTACTTC
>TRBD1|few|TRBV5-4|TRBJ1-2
CASRPGGGWGADGYTF
TGTGCCAGCAGGCCAGGGGGCGGATGGGGGGCGGATGGCTACACCTTC
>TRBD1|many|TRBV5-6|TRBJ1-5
CASSFGQGPQPQHF
TGTGCCAGCAGCTTTGGACAGGGACCTCAGCCCCAGCATTTT
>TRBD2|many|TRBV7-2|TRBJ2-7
CASRPRGGVLHEQYF
TGTGCCAGCAGACCGCGGGGGGGGGTCCTCCACGAGCAGTACTTC
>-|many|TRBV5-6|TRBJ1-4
CASSLVQGGEKLFF
TGTGCCAGCAGCTTGGTTCAGGGCGGTGAAAAACTGTTTTTT
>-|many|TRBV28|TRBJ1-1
CASSSITILNTEAFF
TGTGCCAGCAGTTCCATCACAATCCTGAACACTGAAGCTTTCTTT
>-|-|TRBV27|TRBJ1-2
CASSLSYEPGLYGYTF
TGTGCCAGCAGTTTATCTTACGAACCAGGGCTGTATGGCTACACCTTC
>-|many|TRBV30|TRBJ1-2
CAWSDLQLYGYTF
TGTGCCTGGAGTGATCTACAACTCTATGGCTACACCTTC
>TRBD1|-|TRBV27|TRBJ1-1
CASSLSPQGVAFF
TGTGCCAGCAGTTTATCTCCACAGGGGGTGGCTTTCTTT
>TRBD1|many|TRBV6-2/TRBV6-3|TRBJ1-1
CASSTRDRMNTEAFF
TGTGCCAGCAGTACCCGGGACAGAATGAACACTGAAGCTTTCTTT
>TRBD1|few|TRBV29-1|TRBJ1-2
CSPDPQGSEGYTF
TGCAGCCCTGACCCACAGGGGTCGGAGGGCTACACCTTC
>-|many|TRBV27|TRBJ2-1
CASSIWPPRNEQFF
TGTGCCAGCAGTATTTGGCCGCCGAGGAATGAGCAGTTCTTC
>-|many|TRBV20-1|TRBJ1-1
CSLSFSTAEAFF
TGCAGTTTGTCTTTTTCGACGGCTGAAGCTTTCTTT
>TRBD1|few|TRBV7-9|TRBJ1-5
CASSQTGRDQPQHF
TGTGCCAGCAGCCAGACAGGGCGGGATCAGCCCCAGCATTTT
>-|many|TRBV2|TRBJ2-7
CASSGAASYEQYF
TGTGCCAGCAGTGGGGCAGCCTCCTACGAGCAGTACTTC
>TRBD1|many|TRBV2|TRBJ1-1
CASSESRTGGYRPMNTEAFF
TGTGCCAGCAGTGAAAGCCGGACAGGGGGCTATCGACCTATGAACACTGAAGCTTTCTTT
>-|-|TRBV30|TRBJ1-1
CASSHREGTEAFF
TGTGCCAGTAGCCACAGGGAGGGCACTGAAGCTTTCTTT
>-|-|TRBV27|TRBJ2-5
CASSSSWGSQETQYF
-
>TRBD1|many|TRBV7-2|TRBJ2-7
CASSLGGQGSSYEQYF
TGTGCCAGCAGCTTAGGAGGACAGGGATCCTCCTACGAGCAGTACTTC
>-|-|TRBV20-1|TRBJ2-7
CSAPTDRPYEQYF
TGCAGTGCCCCCACGGACAGACCATACGAGCAGTACTTC
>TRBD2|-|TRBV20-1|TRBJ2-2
CSARVTSGSGELFF
TGCAGTGCTAGAGTTACTAGCGGGAGTGGGGAGCTGTTTTTT
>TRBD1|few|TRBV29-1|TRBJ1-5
CSAKTGVNQPQHF
TGCAGCGCCAAGACAGGGGTCAATCAGCCCCAGCATTTT
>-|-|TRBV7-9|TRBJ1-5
CASSLEGSYNQPQHF
TGTGCCAGCAGCTTAGAAGGGAGCTACAATCAGCCCCAGCATTTT
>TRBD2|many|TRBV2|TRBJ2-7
CASKRASGASYEQYF
TGTGCCAGCAAGAGGGCTAGCGGGGCCTCCTACGAGCAGTACTTC
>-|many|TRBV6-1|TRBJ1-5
CASSRGQVSNQPQHF
TGTGCCAGCAGTAGGGGACAAGTGAGCAATCAGCCCCAGCATTTT
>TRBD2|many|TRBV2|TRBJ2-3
CASTPDGRDTDTQYF
TGTGCCAGCACCCCGGACGGGAGGGACACAGATACGCAGTATTTT
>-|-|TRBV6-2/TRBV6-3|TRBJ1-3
CASRRRDQNTIYF
TGTGCCAGCCGCCGACGGGACCAGAACACCATATATTTT
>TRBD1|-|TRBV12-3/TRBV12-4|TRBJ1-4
CATRGLATNEKLFF
TGTGCCACCAGGGGGCTAGCAACTAATGAAAAACTGTTTTTT
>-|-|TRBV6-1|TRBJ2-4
CASWGLAKNIQYF
TGTGCCAGCTGGGGTTTAGCCAAAAACATTCAGTACTTC
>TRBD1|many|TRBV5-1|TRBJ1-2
CASSLEVDRLYVWYGYTF
TGCGCCAGCAGCTTGGAAGTGGACAGGCTATACGTCTGGTATGGCTACACCTTC
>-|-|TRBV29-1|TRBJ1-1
CSVDRQGLNTEAFF
TGCAGCGTTGACCGGCAGGGCCTGAACACTGAAGCTTTCTTT
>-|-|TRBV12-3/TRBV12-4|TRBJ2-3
CASRSGLSTDTQYF
TGTGCCAGCAGGAGCGGCCTTAGCACAGATACGCAGTATTTT
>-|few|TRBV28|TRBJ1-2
CASQGWLERANYGYTF
TGTGCCAGCCAAGGGTGGCTTGAGAGAGCTAACTATGGCTACACCTTC
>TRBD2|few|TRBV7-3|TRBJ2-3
CASSLIAGGEEKYF
TGTGCCAGCAGCTTAATTGCGGGGGGGGAAGAAAAGTATTTT
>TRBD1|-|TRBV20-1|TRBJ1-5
CSAEDRGLDQPQHF
TGCAGTGCTGAGGACAGGGGGCTAGATCAGCCCCAGCATTTT
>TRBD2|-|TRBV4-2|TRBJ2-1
CASSQEGGGAYNEQFF
TGTGCCAGCAGCCAAGAGGGCGGGGGGGCCTACAATGAGCAGTTCTTC
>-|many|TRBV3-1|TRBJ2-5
CASSQEKWTEYQETQYF
TGTGCCAGCAGCCAAGAAAAATGGACCGAGTACCAAGAGACCCAGTACTTC
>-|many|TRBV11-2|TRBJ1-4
CASSFATENEKLFF
TGTGCCAGCAGCTTCGCGACAGAAAATGAAAAACTGTTTTTT
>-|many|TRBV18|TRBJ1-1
CASSPGAMNTEAFF
TGTGCCAGCTCACCAGGGGCAATGAACACTGAAGCTTTCTTT
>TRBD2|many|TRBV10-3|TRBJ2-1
CAISEYRGDEQFF
TGTGCCATCAGTGAGTACCGGGGGGATGAGCAGTTCTTC
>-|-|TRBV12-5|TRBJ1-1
CASALEAFF
TGTGCTAGTGCCCTTGAAGCTTTCTTT
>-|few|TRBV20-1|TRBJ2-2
CSARERLGGTGELFF
TGCAGTGCTAGAGAAAGGTTGGGGGGAACCGGGGAGCTGTTTTTT
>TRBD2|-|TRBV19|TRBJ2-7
CASSKTSGRAMYEQYF
TGTGCCAGTAGTAAGACTAGCGGGAGGGCCATGTACGAGCAGTACTTC
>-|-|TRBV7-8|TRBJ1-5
CASSSTGFSNQPQHF
TGTGCCAGCAGCTCGACAGGATTTAGCAATCAGCCCCAGCATTTT